The next 5 T cell receptor beta chains were all read from a single sample in a study of PD-1 blockade in mismatch repair-deficient tumors (TCRdb year 2017). The library came from the immunoSEQ multiplex PCR assay. TCRdb's version of the immuneACCESS table is confined to in-frame rearrangements and falls short of the full clone set. An unresolved V gene accounts for under half of the shortfall where checked; the remainder is of unknown origin. A total of some 120,000 clones appear in this sample, more than 70% of them only once. About 12% of the sample comes from the top ten. Sequenced here: peripheral blood, sampled approximately 69 weeks after starting pembrolizumab. These receptors were collected from an adult with mismatch repair-deficient cancer.

The sample holds one count of this clone. The rearrangement joins TRBV19 to TRBJ2-7; 11 bases are a match to TRBD1. Trimming removed 4 bases from V and 2 bases from J; junction bases left unmatched: 7. The V gene's germline CDR1 is LNHDA and CDR2 SQIVND (reference sequence). This CDR3 comprises 16 residues. The CDR3 coding sequence is TGTGCCAGTAGTAGGGTCCCGGGACAGGGGGCCTACGAGCAGTACTTC. This encodes CASSRVPGQGAYEQYF.

This clone turned up a few times. The chain is built from TRBV6-1 and TRBJ1-5, with D possibly matching TRBD1 (5 bases). There are 14 residues in the CDR3. V lost 8 bases, J lost 9 bases, and 20 bases lay in between. Germline loops: CDR1 MNHNS, CDR2 SASEGT. CDR3 nucleotide sequence: TGTGCCAGCGTAGAGACAGCGGACCTTATGCCCCAGCATTTT. It is translated as CASVETADLMPQHF.

This sequence joins TRBV6-1 and TRBJ1-1; 7 nucleotides match TRBD1. CDR3 length: 15 amino acids. The germline V gene has CDR1 MNHNS and CDR2 SASEGT. J gave up 4 bases and V 6 bases, and 11 bases lay outside the gene matches. This chain's CDR3 is CASRERQGGGTEAFF. In nucleotides, the CDR3 is TGTGCCAGCAGAGAGAGACAGGGTGGGGGCACTGAAGCTTTCTTT.

The J gene is TRBJ2-1, the V gene TRBV7-2; D perhaps matches TRBD1 (5 bases). Germline V gene lookup returns CDR1 SGHTA and CDR2 FQGNSA. Trimming cost V 3 bases and J 1 base, with 13 bases left between them. The CDR3 runs to 16 residues. CDR3 loop: CASSFPPQGSYNEQFF. The CDR3 DNA follows: TGTGCCAGCAGCTTCCCCCCCCAGGGTTCCTACAATGAGCAGTTCTTC.

This chain joins TRBV6-7 and TRBJ2-1, with 12 bases matching TRBD2. TRBV6-7 is designated an ORF whose function remains uncertain. The length of the CDR3 is 21 residues. V trimming: 2 bases; J trimming: 12 bases; junction bases outside the gene matches: 26. For the CDR3, the DNA is TGTGCCAGCAGTTACCCACGACTAGCGGGAGAGACCAAGAACTCCGGGAGTCGGCAGTTCTTC. Protein product: CASSYPRLAGETKNSGSRQFF.